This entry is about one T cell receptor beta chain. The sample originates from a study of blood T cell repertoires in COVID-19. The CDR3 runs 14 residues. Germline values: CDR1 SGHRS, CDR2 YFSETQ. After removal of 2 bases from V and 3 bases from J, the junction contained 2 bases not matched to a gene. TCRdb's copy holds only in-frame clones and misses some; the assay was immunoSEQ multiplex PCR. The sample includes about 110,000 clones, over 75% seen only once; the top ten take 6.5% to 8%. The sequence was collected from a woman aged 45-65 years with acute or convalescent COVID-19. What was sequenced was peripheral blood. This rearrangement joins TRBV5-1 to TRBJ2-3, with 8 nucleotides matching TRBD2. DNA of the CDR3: TGCGCCAGCAGCTTTAGCGGGGTAACAGATACGCAGTATTTT. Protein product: CASSFSGVTDTQYF.